This TCR beta chain was retrieved from a study of T cells in Graves' hyperthyroidism and ophthalmopathy. Across the study: Peripheral blood specimens were obtained at initial diagnosis, prior to any treatment.

Amplified TCR beta CDR3 regions came from RNA transcripts. The primer set for the first-round RT-PCR of the TCR CDR3 was HTBI. MiXCR, run by TCRdb on the multiplex PCR reads, gives a single entry per CDR3 protein. The sample records hundreds of thousands of distinct CDR3 sequences, 12% to 15% being singletons. Germline CDR1 and CDR2: SGHAT and FQNNGV. V was cut by 1 base and J by 2 bases, with 11 bases left in between. The CDR3 runs 15 residues. Findings and limits, study-wide: Within blood appeared most thyroid clonotypes that had expanded above 0.001. Ophthalmopathy prediction by the model preceded onset by a median about 6.8 months.

This clonotype was picked up many times. What it recognizes is unknown. Extraction of PBMCs used roughly 9.4 ml of fresh peripheral blood. The J gene is TRBJ1-1, the V gene TRBV11-2; D is unresolved. Specimen: blood. The TCR was taken from a woman between 18 and 29 years old with Graves' hyperthyroidism. In nucleotides, the CDR3 is TGTGCCAGCAGCTTAGGGCTGGCACCAAACACTGAAGCTTTCTTT. The encoded protein is CASSLGLAPNTEAFF. The variable domain in full, with the rest retrieved from reference TRBV11-2 and TRBJ1-1, is EAGVAQSPRYKIIEKRQSVAFWCNPISGHATLYWYQQILGQGPKLLIQFQNNGVVDDSQLPKDRFSAERLKGVDSTLKIQPAKLEDSAVYLCASSLGLAPNTEAFFGQGTRLTVV.